These 21 T cell receptor beta chains were sequenced from one sample in a study of OX40 agonist ivuxolimab in advanced cancers. The assay was immunoSEQ multiplex PCR, and TCRdb's table has in-frame clones only and misses some. The table has tens of thousands of clones, around 88% seen once. Sample: CD4+ or CD8+ T cells sorted from blood, taken in a trial of the OX40 agonist ivuxolimab. The source is an adult with an advanced solid tumor such as melanoma, head and neck, liver or kidney cancer.

This chain links TRBV11-2 with TRBJ2-3; 7 nucleotides agree with TRBD1. V lost 0 bases, J lost 1 base, and 10 bases stayed unmatched. The CDR3 consists of 18 residues. Germline-derived CDR1 and CDR2 are SGHAT and FQNNGV. The CDR3 spells CASSLEPFGDSRTDTQYF. In DNA form, the CDR3 reads TGTGCCAGCAGCTTAGAACCTTTCGGGGACAGTCGCACAGATACGCAGTATTTT.

The chain combines TRBV5-1 with TRBJ2-3, with D tentatively TRBD1 or TRBD2 (5 bases each). The CDR3 contains 14 residues. CDR1 and CDR2 (germline): SGHRS, YFSETQ. The germline V and J ends were trimmed by 3 bases and 1 base, with 9 bases remaining between them. CDR3 protein: CASSSRDRTDTQYF. The CDR3 DNA reads as TGCGCCAGCAGCTCGAGGGACCGCACAGATACGCAGTATTTT.

The rearrangement uses TRBV2 and TRBJ1-2; D unresolved. CDR3 length: 13 amino acids. The germline V gene has CDR1 SNHLY and CDR2 FYNNEI. V was clipped by 6 bases and J by 10 bases, with 18 bases between them. CDR3 protein: CASRADGPSSYTF. The CDR3 DNA reads as TGTGCCAGCAGGGCGGACGGACCATCCTCCTACACCTTC.

This chain uses TRBV28 with TRBJ1-1, with no clear D. The CDR3 length is 13 residues. V lost 7 bases and J lost 12, with 21 bases in between. Germline loops: CDR1 MDHEN, CDR2 SYDVKM. The CDR3 nucleotides are TGTGCCAGCACTACGCCTCAGGCCCGAAGAACTTTCTTT. Residues: CASTTPQARRTFF.

To note about this clone: The identical CDR3 is also encoded by other nucleotide sequences in the sample. This chain joins TRBV2 and TRBJ1-4; 8 nucleotides line up with TRBD1. The CDR3 length is 18 residues. Unmatched junction bases numbered 13, after V lost 6 bases and J lost 1 base. Looked up from germline, CDR1 is SNHLY and CDR2 is FYNNEI. The CDR3 here is CASRRQGALGLTNEKLFF. The CDR3 DNA follows: TGTGCCAGCAGACGGCAGGGGGCCCTGGGGTTAACTAATGAAAAACTGTTTTTT. The full variable domain, in which reference TRBV2 and TRBJ1-4 provide the parts outside the CDR3, is EPEVTQTPSHQVTQMGQEVILRCVPISNHLYFYWYRQILGQKVEFLVSFYNNEISEKSEIFDDQFSVERPDGSNFTLKIRSTKLEDSAMYFCASRRQGALGLTNEKLFFGSGTQLSVL.

The DNA for the CDR3 is TGCGCCAGCAGCCTAACAGCCGGGACCAGTCCCTACGAGCAGTACTTC. Encoded protein: CASSLTAGTSPYEQYF. This chain uses TRBV4-1 with TRBJ2-7; D may be TRBD1 or TRBD2 (5 bases each). The CDR3 length is 16 residues. Trimming left V 4 bases short and J 2 bases short, with 18 bases between. Germline loops: CDR1 MGHRA, CDR2 YSYEKL.

On this clone itself: In the same sample, other DNA sequences code for this CDR3. The CDR3 sequence: CASSSQETQYF. In DNA, the CDR3 is TGTGCCAGCAGTTCTCAAGAGACCCAGTACTTC. The chain employs TRBV7-9 and TRBJ2-5; D uncertain. CDR1 SEHNR and CDR2 FQNEAQ come from the germline V gene (reference sequence). The CDR3 contains 11 residues. The V gene lost 6 bases and the J gene lost 2 bases, with 4 bases spanning the gap.

The chain links TRBV18 to TRBJ2-2; D perhaps matches TRBD1 (5 bases). The CDR3 runs 16 residues. V was pared by 0 bases and J by 4 bases, with 12 bases between. Germline loops: CDR1 KGHSH, CDR2 LQKENI. CDR3 sequence (DNA): TGTGCCAGCTCACCACCGGCTCAGGGTTCCACCGGGGAGCTGTTTTTT. As protein: CASSPPAQGSTGELFF.

The J gene is TRBJ1-1, the V gene TRBV4-1; possibly TRBD1 for D (5 bases). Germline-derived CDR1 and CDR2 are MGHRA and YSYEKL. The V gene lost 4 bases and the J gene lost 7 bases, with 16 bases spanning the gap. The CDR3 is 14 amino acids. The DNA of the CDR3 is TGCGCCAGCAGCCCTCCAGGGAGGGAGGATGAAGCTTTCTTT. Residues: CASSPPGREDEAFF.

V and J are TRBV5-1 and TRBJ2-3, with unresolved D. Germline V gene sequence: CDR1 SGHRS, CDR2 YFSETQ. The CDR3 contains 14 residues. Trimming cost V 0 bases and J 1 base, with 6 bases left between them. The CDR3 DNA reads as TGCGCCAGCAGCTTGGAAGCAGGCACAGATACGCAGTATTTT. It specifies CASSLEAGTDTQYF.

Regarding this clone: The same CDR3 is also encoded by other DNA sequences in this sample. The chain recombines TRBV5-1 with TRBJ2-2; TRBD2 matches 10 bases. The J segment lost 4 bases and the V segment lost 0 bases, leaving 6 bases of the junction unmatched. Germline lookup yields CDR1 SGHRS and CDR2 YFSETQ. This CDR3 is 17 amino acids long. The CDR3 reads CASSLAWTSGSTGELFF. The CDR3 nucleotides are TGCGCCAGCAGCTTGGCCTGGACTAGCGGATCCACCGGGGAGCTGTTTTTT. Combining the CDR3 with reference TRBV5-1 and TRBJ2-2 gives the whole variable domain KAGVTQTPRYLIKTRGQQVTLSCSPISGHRSVSWYQQTPGQGLQFLFEYFSETQRNKGNFPGRFSGRQFSNSRSEMNVSTLELGDSALYLCASSLAWTSGSTGELFFGEGSRLTVL.

The V call is TRBV18, the J call TRBJ1-1; D ambiguous. V lost 2 bases and J 0 bases, leaving 10 bases between the germline ends. The CDR3 loop spans 15 amino acids. Germline assignment: CDR1 KGHSH and CDR2 LQKENI. The CDR3 nucleotides are TGTGCCAGCTCACCAGGGATGATATTGAACACTGAAGCTTTCTTT. Residues: CASSPGMILNTEAFF.

This chain connects TRBV10-1 to TRBJ2-1, with 11 bases matching TRBD1. Germline V gene lookup returns CDR1 WNHNN and CDR2 SYGVQD (reference sequence). Germline trimming cut 2 bases from V and 7 bases from J; bases unmatched to any gene: 1. This CDR3 region has 14 residues. The DNA for the CDR3 is TGCGCCAGCAGTGAGGGACAGGGGGCGAATGAGCAGTTCTTC. It translates to CASSEGQGANEQFF.

In DNA, the CDR3 is TGTGCCAGCAGCACAACCGGGACAGGGTACTATGGCTACACCTTC. It specifies CASSTTGTGYYGYTF. The V call is TRBV28, the J call TRBJ1-2; 9 bases are a match to TRBD1. Germline V gene sequence: CDR1 MDHEN, CDR2 SYDVKM. This CDR3 is built from 15 residues. V lost 6 bases and J lost 3; bases outside the gene matches: 8.

V usage is TRBV2 and J usage is TRBJ1-2, with TRBD1 identical over 9 bases. Germline lookup yields CDR1 SNHLY and CDR2 FYNNEI. The CDR3 covers 16 residues. Trimming removed 2 bases from V and 7 bases from J; junction bases left unmatched: 11. DNA for the CDR3: TGTGCCAGCAGTGAATGGGAACCGGGACAGGGAATTGGCTACACCTTC. It encodes CASSEWEPGQGIGYTF. Looking up the rest from reference TRBV2 and TRBJ1-2 gives the full variable domain: EPEVTQTPSHQVTQMGQEVILRCVPISNHLYFYWYRQILGQKVEFLVSFYNNEISEKSEIFDDQFSVERPDGSNFTLKIRSTKLEDSAMYFCASSEWEPGQGIGYTFGSGTRLTVV.

V usage is TRBV6-5 and J usage is TRBJ1-2; TRBD1 matches at 7 bases. The CDR3 is made up of 15 amino acids. Germline V CDR1 and CDR2: MNHEY, SVGAGI. V lost 5 bases, J lost 4 bases, and 10 bases stayed unmatched. CDR3 coding DNA: TGTGCCAGCAGTCTGACAGGGACGGCGGGCTATGGCTACACCTTC. Its protein is CASSLTGTAGYGYTF.

J is TRBJ1-1 and V is TRBV6-5; the D is unclear. V was trimmed by 2 bases and J by 0 bases, leaving 7 bases between them. The CDR3 contains 14 residues. Per the germline V gene, CDR1 is MNHEY and CDR2 is SVGAGI. The CDR3 sequence is CASSYAALNTEAFF. Here the CDR3 DNA reads TGTGCCAGCAGTTACGCAGCCCTGAACACTGAAGCTTTCTTT.

V usage is TRBV5-4 and J usage is TRBJ1-3; no firm D call. The CDR3 length is 16 residues. Trimming pared 0 bases from V and 0 bases from J, leaving 10 bases between. CDR1 is SGHNT and CDR2 is YYREEE in the germline V gene (reference sequence). CDR3 in amino acids: CASSLARGSSGNTIYF. The CDR3 coding sequence is TGTGCCAGCAGCTTGGCCCGCGGGAGCTCTGGAAACACCATATATTTT.

V usage is TRBV5-1 and J usage is TRBJ1-5; D is uncertain. Germline-derived CDR1 and CDR2 are SGHRS and YFSETQ. The V end lost 0 bases, the J end lost 6 bases, and 4 bases lay between the germline ends. The CDR3 has 12 amino acids. In DNA form, the CDR3 reads TGCGCCAGCAGCTTGGAGGGTCAGCCCCAGCATTTT. Translating gives CASSLEGQPQHF.

The chain is built from TRBV5-4 and TRBJ2-5; 8 bases fit TRBD2. Germline V gene sequence: CDR1 SGHNT, CDR2 YYREEE (reference sequence). Germline trimming cut 0 bases from V and 0 bases from J; bases unmatched to any gene: 4. There are 16 residues in the CDR3. Written as DNA, the CDR3 is TGTGCCAGCAGCTTGGCCGGGGGGGGGTACCAAGAGACCCAGTACTTC. Protein: CASSLAGGGYQETQYF.

The J gene is TRBJ2-7, the V gene TRBV7-2; D is uncertain. There are 14 residues in the CDR3. V was trimmed by 7 bases and J by 4 bases, leaving 17 bases between them. Germline-derived CDR1 and CDR2 are SGHTA and FQGNSA. The CDR3 nucleotides are TGTGCCAGCACGTGGTTTAGAGGAGCATACGAGCAGTACTTC. Protein: CASTWFRGAYEQYF. The variable domain in full, completed from reference TRBV7-2 and TRBJ2-7, reads GAGVSQSPSNKVTEKGKDVELRCDPISGHTALYWYRQSLGQGLEFLIYFQGNSAPDKSGLPSDRFSAERTGGSVSTLTIQRTQQEDSAVYLCASTWFRGAYEQYFGPGTRLTVT.